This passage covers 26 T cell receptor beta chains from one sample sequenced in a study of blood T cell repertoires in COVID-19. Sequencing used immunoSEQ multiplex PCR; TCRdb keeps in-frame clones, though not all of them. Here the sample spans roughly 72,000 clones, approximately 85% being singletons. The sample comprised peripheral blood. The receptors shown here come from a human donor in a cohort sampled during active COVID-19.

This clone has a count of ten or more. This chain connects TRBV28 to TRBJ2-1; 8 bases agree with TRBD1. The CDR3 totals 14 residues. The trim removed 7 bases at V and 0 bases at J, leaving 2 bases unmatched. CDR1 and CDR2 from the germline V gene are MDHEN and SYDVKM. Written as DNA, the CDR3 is TGTGCCAGCATGGACAGGGTCTCCTACAATGAGCAGTTCTTC. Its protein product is CASMDRVSYNEQFF.

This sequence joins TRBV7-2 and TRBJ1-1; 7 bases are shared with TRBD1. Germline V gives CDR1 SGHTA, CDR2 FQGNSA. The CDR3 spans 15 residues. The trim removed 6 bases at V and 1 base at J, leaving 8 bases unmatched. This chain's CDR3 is CASRDVGTANTEAFF. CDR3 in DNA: TGTGCCAGCAGGGACGTAGGGACAGCGAACACTGAAGCTTTCTTT.

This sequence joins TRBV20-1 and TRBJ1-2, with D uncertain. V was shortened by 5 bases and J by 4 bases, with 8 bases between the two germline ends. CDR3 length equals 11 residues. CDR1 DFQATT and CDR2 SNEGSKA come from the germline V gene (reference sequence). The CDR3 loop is CSAGTSYGYTF. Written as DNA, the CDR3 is TGCAGTGCTGGCACGTCCTATGGCTACACCTTC.

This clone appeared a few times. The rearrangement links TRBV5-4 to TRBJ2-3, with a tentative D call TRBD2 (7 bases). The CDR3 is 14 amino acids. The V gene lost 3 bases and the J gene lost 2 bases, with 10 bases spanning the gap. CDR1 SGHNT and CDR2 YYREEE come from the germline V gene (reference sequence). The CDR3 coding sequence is TGTGCCAGCAGCTGGGGGGGCCCCACAGATACGCAGTATTTT. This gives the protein CASSWGGPTDTQYF.

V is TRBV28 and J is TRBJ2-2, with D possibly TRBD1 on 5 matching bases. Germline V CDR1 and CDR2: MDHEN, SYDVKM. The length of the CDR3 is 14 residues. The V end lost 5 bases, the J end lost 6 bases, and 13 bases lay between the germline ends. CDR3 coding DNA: TGTGCCAGCAGTGACCCAGGGTTTCCCGGGGAGCTGTTTTTT. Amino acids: CASSDPGFPGELFF.

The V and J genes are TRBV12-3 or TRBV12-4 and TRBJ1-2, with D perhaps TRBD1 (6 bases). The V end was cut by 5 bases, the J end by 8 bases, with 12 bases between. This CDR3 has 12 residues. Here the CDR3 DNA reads TGTGCCAGCAGTCCCTCAGGGGACGGCTACACCTTC. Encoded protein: CASSPSGDGYTF.

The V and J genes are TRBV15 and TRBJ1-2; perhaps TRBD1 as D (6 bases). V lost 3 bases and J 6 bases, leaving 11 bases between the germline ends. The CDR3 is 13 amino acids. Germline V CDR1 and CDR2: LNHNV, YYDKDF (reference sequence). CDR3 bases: TGTGCCACCAGCAGGGCCAGGGGAGATGGCTACACCTTC. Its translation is CATSRARGDGYTF. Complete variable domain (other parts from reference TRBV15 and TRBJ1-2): DAMVIQNPRYQVTQFGKPVTLSCSQTLNHNVMYWYQQKSSQAPKLLFHYYDKDFNNEADTPDNFQSRRPNTSFCFLDIRSPGLGDTAMYLCATSRARGDGYTFGSGTRLTVV.

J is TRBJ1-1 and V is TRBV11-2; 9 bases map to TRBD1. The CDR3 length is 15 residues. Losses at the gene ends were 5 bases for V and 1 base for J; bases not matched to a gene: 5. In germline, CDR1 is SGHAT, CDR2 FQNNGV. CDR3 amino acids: CASSLRDRANTEAFF. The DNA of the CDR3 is TGTGCCAGCAGCCTCCGGGACAGGGCGAACACTGAAGCTTTCTTT.

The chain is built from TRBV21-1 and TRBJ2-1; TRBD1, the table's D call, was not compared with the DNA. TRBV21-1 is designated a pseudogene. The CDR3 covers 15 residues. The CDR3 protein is CASSKAGQGINEQFF. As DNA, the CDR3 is TGTGCCAGCAGCAAAGCGGGGCAGGGGATCAATGAGCAGTTCTTC.

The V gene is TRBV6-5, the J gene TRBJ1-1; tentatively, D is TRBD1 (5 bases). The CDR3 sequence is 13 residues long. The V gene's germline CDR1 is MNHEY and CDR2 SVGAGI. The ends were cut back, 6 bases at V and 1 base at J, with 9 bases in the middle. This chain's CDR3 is CASRTRENTEAFF. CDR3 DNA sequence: TGTGCCAGCAGGACCAGGGAGAACACTGAAGCTTTCTTT.

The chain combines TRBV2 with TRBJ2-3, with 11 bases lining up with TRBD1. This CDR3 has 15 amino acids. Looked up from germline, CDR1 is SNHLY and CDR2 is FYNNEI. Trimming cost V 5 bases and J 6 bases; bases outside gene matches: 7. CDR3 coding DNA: TGTGCCAGCAGTTTAGGGACAGGGGGTACGGATACGCAGTATTTT. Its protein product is CASSLGTGGTDTQYF.

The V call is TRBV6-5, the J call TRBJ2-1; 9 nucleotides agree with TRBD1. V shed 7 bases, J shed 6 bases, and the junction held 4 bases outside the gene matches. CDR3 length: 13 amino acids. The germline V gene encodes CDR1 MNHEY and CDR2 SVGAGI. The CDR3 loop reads CASNRGQGNEQFF. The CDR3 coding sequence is TGTGCCAGCAACAGGGGGCAAGGCAATGAGCAGTTCTTC.

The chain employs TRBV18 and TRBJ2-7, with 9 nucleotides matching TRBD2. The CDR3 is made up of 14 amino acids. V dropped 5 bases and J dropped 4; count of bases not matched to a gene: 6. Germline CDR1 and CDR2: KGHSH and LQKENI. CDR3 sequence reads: CASSKAGGRYEQYF. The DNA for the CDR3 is TGTGCCAGCTCAAAGGCGGGAGGGAGGTACGAGCAGTACTTC.

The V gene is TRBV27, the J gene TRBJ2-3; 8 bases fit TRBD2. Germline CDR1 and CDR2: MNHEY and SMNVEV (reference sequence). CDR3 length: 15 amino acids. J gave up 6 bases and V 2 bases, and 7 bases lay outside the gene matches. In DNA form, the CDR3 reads TGTGCCAGCAGTTTAACGGGAGGGCTTCCCGATACGCAGTATTTT. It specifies CASSLTGGLPDTQYF.

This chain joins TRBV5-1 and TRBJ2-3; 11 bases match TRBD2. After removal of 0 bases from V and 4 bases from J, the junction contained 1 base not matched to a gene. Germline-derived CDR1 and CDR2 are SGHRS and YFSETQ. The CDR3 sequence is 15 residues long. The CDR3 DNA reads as TGCGCCAGCAGCTTGGCTAGCGGGGGGTCAGATACGCAGTATTTT. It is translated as CASSLASGGSDTQYF.

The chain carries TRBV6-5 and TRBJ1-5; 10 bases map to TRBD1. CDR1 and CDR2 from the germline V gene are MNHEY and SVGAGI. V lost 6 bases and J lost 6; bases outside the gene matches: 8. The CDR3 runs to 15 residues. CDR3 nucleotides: TGTGCCAGCAGAGGAGGGACAGGGGAGAGTCAGCCCCAGCATTTT. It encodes CASRGGTGESQPQHF.

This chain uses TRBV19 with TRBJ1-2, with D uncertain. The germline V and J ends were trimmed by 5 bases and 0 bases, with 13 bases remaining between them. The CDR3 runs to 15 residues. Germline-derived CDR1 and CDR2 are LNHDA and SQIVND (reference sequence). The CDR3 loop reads CASSPRAGANYGYTF. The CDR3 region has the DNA TGTGCCAGTAGTCCCCGGGCGGGAGCTAACTATGGCTACACCTTC. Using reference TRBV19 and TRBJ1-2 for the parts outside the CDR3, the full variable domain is DGGITQSPKYLFRKEGQNVTLSCEQNLNHDAMYWYRQDPGQGLRLIYYSQIVNDFQKGDIAEGYSVSREKKESFPLTVTSAQKNPTAFYLCASSPRAGANYGYTFGSGTRLTVV.

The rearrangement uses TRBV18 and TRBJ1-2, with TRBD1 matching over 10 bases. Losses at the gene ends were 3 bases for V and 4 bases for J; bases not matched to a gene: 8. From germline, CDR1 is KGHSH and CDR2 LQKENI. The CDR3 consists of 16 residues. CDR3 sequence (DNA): TGTGCCAGCTCACCGGGGACAGGGGTTGTCGGCTATGGCTACACCTTC. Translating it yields CASSPGTGVVGYGYTF.

The CDR3: CASTQIRLAGVGNEQFF. DNA of the CDR3: TGTGCCAGCACCCAAATCCGACTAGCGGGAGTGGGGAATGAGCAGTTCTTC. The J gene is TRBJ2-1, the V gene TRBV28, with 12 bases aligning to TRBD2. The V gene end was trimmed by 7 bases and the J gene end by 7 bases; junction bases not matched to a gene: 14. Germline CDR1 reads MDHEN; CDR2 reads SYDVKM. This CDR3 contains 17 residues.

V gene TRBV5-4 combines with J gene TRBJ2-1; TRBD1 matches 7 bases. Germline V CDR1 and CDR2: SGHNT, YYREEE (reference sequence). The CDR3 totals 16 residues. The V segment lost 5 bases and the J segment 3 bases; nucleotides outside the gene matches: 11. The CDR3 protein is CASSPDRGQLYNEQFF. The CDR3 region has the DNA TGTGCCAGCAGTCCTGATAGGGGGCAACTCTACAATGAGCAGTTCTTC.

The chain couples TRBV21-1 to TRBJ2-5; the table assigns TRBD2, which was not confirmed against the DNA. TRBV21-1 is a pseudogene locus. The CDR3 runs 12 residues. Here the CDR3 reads CASSRSVGTQYF. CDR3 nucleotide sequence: TGTGCCAGCAGCCGAAGTGTCGGGACCCAGTACTTC.

CDR3 region: CASKMGSEPGEQFF. As DNA, the CDR3 is TGTGCCAGCAAAATGGGGAGCGAACCGGGTGAGCAGTTCTTC. This chain uses TRBV6-5 with TRBJ2-1; D is possibly TRBD2 (5 bases). Germline CDR1 MNHEY, CDR2 SVGAGI. This CDR3 region has 14 residues. V was trimmed by 7 bases and J by 9 bases, leaving 19 bases between them.

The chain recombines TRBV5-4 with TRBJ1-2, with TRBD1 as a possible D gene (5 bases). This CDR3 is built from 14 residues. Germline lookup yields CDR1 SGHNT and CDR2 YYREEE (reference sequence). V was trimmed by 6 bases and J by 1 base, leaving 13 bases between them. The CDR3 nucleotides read TGTGCCAGCACCGTACTAACAGGTAACTATGGCTACACCTTC. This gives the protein CASTVLTGNYGYTF.

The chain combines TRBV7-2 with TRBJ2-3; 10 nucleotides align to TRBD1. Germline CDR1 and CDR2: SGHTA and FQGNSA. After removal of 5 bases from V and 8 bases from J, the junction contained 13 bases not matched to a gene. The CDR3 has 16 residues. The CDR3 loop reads CASSPRTGGRMVTQYF. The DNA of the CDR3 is TGTGCCAGCAGCCCTCGGACAGGGGGTAGGATGGTTACGCAGTATTTT.

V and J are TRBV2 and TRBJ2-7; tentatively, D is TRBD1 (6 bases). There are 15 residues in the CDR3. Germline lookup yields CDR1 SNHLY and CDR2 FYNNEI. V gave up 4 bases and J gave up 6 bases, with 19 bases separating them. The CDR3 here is CASSGETGGLGEQYF. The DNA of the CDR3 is TGTGCCAGCAGTGGAGAGACAGGTGGGCTCGGCGAGCAGTACTTC.

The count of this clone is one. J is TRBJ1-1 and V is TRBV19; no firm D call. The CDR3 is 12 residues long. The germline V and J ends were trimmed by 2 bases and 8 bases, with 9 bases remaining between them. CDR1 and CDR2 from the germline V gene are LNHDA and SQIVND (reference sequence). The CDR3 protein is CASSIPNSEAFF. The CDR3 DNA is TGTGCCAGTAGTATACCGAACTCCGAAGCTTTCTTT.